This record concerns one T cell receptor beta chain sequence. The record originates from a study of control samples from healthy donors and cancer patients. Using immunoSEQ multiplex PCR, the repertoire was profiled, and TCRdb retains in-frame clones only, with some absent. The sample has roughly 150,000 clones, over 85% seen once. CDR3 length equals 13 residues. Trimming stripped 4 bases from V and 1 base from J, with 8 bases between. Germline V gene data show CDR1 as SGHNT and CDR2 as YYREEE (reference sequence). This receptor was taken from a man aged 45-65 years in good health. Sequencing was performed on blood. The chain has TRBV5-4 and TRBJ2-5; D is perhaps TRBD1 or TRBD2 (5 bases each). CDR3 bases: TGTGCCAGCAGCGGTGGGGGCCAAGAGACCCAGTACTTC. Its protein is CASSGGGQETQYF.